This T cell receptor beta chain originates from a study of cytomegalovirus exposure and HLA in healthy donors. The wider study: Of approximately 400 genotyped donors, 81% clustered with self-reported Caucasian donors. Study-wide points: Across donors, most TCRs were seen rarely, yet some public ones were widespread.

Deletions cut 4 bases from V and 0 bases from J, with 10 bases between. The CDR3 length is 14 residues. Germline CDR1 SGHRS, CDR2 YFSETQ. About this clone itself: Its antigen is unidentified.

PCR was performed using 60 Vbeta and 13 Jbeta primers. Generated by immunoSEQ multiplex PCR, the TCRdb table keeps only in-frame clones and is missing some. Counted here are under 150,000 clones, 75% to 85% occurring once; the ten biggest clones make up about 3%. The source is a female donor in good health and CMV-seronegative. The rearrangement links TRBV5-1 to TRBJ1-2, with D uncertain. Sequencing was carried out using PBMCs. CDR3 coding DNA: TGCGCCAGCAGCCCCCTTTCAGCTAACTATGGCTACACCTTC. It codes for CASSPLSANYGYTF.